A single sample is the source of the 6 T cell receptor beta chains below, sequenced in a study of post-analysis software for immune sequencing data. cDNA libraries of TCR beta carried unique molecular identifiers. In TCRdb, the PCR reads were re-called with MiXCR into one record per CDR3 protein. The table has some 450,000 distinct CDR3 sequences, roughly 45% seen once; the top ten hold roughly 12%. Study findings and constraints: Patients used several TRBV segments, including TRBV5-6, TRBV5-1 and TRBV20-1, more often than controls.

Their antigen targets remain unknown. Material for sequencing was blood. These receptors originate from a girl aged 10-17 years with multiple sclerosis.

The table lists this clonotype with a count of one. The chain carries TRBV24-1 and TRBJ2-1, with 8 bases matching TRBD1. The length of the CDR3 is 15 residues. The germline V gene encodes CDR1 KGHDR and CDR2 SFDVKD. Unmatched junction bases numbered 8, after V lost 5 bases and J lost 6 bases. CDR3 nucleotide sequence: TGTGCCACCAGTGGTTTCGGTCAGGGGGCCAATGAGCAGTTCTTC. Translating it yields CATSGFGQGANEQFF.

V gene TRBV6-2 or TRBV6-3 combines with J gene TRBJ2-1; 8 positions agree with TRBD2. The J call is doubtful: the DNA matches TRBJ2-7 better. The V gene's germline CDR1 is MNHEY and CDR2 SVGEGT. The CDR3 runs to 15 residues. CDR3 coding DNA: TGTGCCAGCACCTCACAACTAGCGGTATACAATGAGCAGTACTTC. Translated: CASTSQLAVYNEQYF.

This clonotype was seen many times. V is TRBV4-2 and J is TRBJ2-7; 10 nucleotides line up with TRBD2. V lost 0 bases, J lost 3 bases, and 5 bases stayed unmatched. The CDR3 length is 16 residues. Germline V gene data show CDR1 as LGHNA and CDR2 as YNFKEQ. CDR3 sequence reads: CASSQDSASGSYEQYF. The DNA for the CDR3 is TGTGCCAGCAGCCAAGATTCGGCTAGCGGGAGCTACGAGCAGTACTTC.

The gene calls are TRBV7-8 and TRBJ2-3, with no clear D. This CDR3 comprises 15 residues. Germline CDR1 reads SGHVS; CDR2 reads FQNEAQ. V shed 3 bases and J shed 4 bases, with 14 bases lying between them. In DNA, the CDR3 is TGTGCCAGCAGCTTGGGTACAAGAAACCCAGATACGCAGTATTTT. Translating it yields CASSLGTRNPDTQYF.

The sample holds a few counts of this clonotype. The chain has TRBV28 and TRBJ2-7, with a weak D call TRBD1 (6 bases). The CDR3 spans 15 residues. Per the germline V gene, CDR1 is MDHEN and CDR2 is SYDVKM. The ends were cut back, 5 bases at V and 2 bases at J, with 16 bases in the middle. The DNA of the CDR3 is TGTGCCAGCAGTCGTTCCGGGACACCTGCCTACGAGCAGTACTTC. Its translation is CASSRSGTPAYEQYF.

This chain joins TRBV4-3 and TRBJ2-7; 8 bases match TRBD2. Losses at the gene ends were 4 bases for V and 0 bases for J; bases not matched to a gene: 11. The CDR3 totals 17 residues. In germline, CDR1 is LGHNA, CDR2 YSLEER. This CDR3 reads CASSPSWASGFSYEQYF. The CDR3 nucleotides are TGCGCCAGCAGCCCCAGCTGGGCTAGCGGGTTCTCCTACGAGCAGTACTTC.